These T cell receptor beta chains were read from a single sample in a study of CD8 T cells in seronegative destructive rheumatoid arthritis. Using immunoSEQ multiplex PCR, the repertoire was profiled, and TCRdb retains in-frame clones only, with some absent. Among under 15,000 clones listed, less than 90% were seen once. The sequenced sample was CD8+ T cells from blood. Receptors originate from a woman aged 30-50 years with seronegative destructive rheumatoid arthritis. Each CDR3 is given with its conserved first and last residue. D genes are given only for firm matches. Rows give clone size only sometimes, using once, few, many, or a class for an expanded clone.

V gene: TRBV7-6; D gene: NA; J gene: TRBJ1-5; clone size: NA; CDR3 DNA: TGTGCCAGCAGCGAGCTGAATCAGCCCCAGCATTTT; CDR3 protein: CASSELNQPQHF
V gene: TRBV9; D gene: TRBD2; J gene: TRBJ2-7; clone size: NA; CDR3 DNA: TGTGCCAGCAGCGGTAGCGGGGGGCCTAAGGAGCAGTACTTC; CDR3 protein: CASSGSGGPKEQYF
V gene: TRBV7-6; D gene: TRBD1; J gene: TRBJ1-1; clone size: NA; CDR3 DNA: TGTGCCAGCAGCCTTTTCACAGGGGACCGAAAGTTCACTGAAGCTTTCTTT; CDR3 protein: CASSLFTGDRKFTEAFF
V gene: TRBV30; D gene: NA; J gene: TRBJ1-4; clone size: few; CDR3 DNA: TGTGCCTGGACCGTAGCTCGGGTTATTAATGAAAAACTGTTTTTT; CDR3 protein: CAWTVARVINEKLFF
V gene: TRBV27; D gene: TRBD1; J gene: TRBJ1-1; clone size: NA; CDR3 DNA: TGTGCCAGCAGTTTATCCGGGACAGGGTACTCGGGAACTGAAGCTTTCTTT; CDR3 protein: CASSLSGTGYSGTEAFF
V gene: TRBV10-3; D gene: NA; J gene: TRBJ1-4; clone size: NA; CDR3 DNA: TGTGCCATCAGCGGCGGGGGAGGGAGCGAAAAACTGTTTTTT; CDR3 protein: CAISGGGGSEKLFF
V gene: TRBV6-4; D gene: TRBD1; J gene: TRBJ2-5; clone size: once; CDR3 DNA: TGTGCCAGCAGCGGGACAGAATCCGACTCCTTACAAGAGACCCAGTACTTC; CDR3 protein: CASSGTESDSLQETQYF
V gene: TRBV4-2; D gene: NA; J gene: TRBJ2-2; clone size: NA; CDR3 DNA: TGTGCCAGCAGCCAAGTGAAGGGGACCGGGGAGCTGTTTTTT; CDR3 protein: CASSQVKGTGELFF
V gene: TRBV9; D gene: NA; J gene: TRBJ1-2; clone size: NA; CDR3 DNA: TGTGCCAGCAGCGTAGGGCAGGTTGCAAACTATGGCTACACCTTC; CDR3 protein: CASSVGQVANYGYTF
V gene: TRBV11-2; D gene: TRBD1; J gene: TRBJ1-2; clone size: NA; CDR3 DNA: TGTGCCAGCAGCTTGACAGGGGATAGCTATGGCTACACCTTC; CDR3 protein: CASSLTGDSYGYTF
V gene: TRBV27; D gene: TRBD2; J gene: TRBJ2-1; clone size: NA; CDR3 DNA: TGTGCCAGCAGTTTACGGCTAGCGGGGGCCCACAATGAGCAGTTCTTC; CDR3 protein: CASSLRLAGAHNEQFF
V gene: TRBV4-1; D gene: TRBD1; J gene: TRBJ1-1; clone size: NA; CDR3 DNA: TGCGCCAGCAGCTATTCCGGGACAGGGAGGACTGAAGCTTTCTTT; CDR3 protein: CASSYSGTGRTEAFF
V gene: TRBV4-1; D gene: NA; J gene: TRBJ1-1; clone size: NA; CDR3 DNA: TGCGCCAGCAGGACCGACCAGGGGAACACTGAAGCTTTCTTT; CDR3 protein: CASRTDQGNTEAFF
V gene: TRBV5-4; D gene: NA; J gene: TRBJ1-1; clone size: NA; CDR3 DNA: TGTGCCAGCAGCTTGGTGGCCAGTACCATGAACACTGAAGCTTTCTTT; CDR3 protein: CASSLVASTMNTEAFF
V gene: TRBV7-6; D gene: NA; J gene: TRBJ2-3; clone size: NA; CDR3 DNA: TGTGCCAGCAGCTCATTTGGAGGGACGGACACAGATACGCAGTATTTT; CDR3 protein: CASSSFGGTDTDTQYF
V gene: TRBV11-2; D gene: TRBD1; J gene: TRBJ1-6; clone size: few; CDR3 DNA: TGTGCCAGCAGCTACGACAGGGAAGGCAATTCACCCCTCCACTTT; CDR3 protein: CASSYDREGNSPLHF
V gene: TRBV7-9; D gene: TRBD1; J gene: TRBJ2-7; clone size: NA; CDR3 DNA: TGTGCCAGCAGCTCCCCCTCCGGGACAGGGCAGTACTTC; CDR3 protein: CASSSPSGTGQYF
V gene: TRBV2; D gene: NA; J gene: TRBJ2-6; clone size: NA; CDR3 DNA: TGTGCCAGCAGTGAGAGCCAGGTGATAAGCTCTGGGGCCAACGTCCTGACTTTC; CDR3 protein: CASSESQVISSGANVLTF
V gene: TRBV6-1; D gene: NA; J gene: TRBJ2-7; clone size: NA; CDR3 DNA: TGTGCCATTCCCGGGAAGGGGGTACACGAGCAGTACTTC; CDR3 protein: CAIPGKGVHEQYF
V gene: TRBV6-5; D gene: NA; J gene: TRBJ1-2; clone size: NA; CDR3 DNA: TGTGCCAGCAGTCCAGACTCGTTAAATGGCTACACCTTC; CDR3 protein: CASSPDSLNGYTF
V gene: TRBV9; D gene: NA; J gene: TRBJ2-1; clone size: NA; CDR3 DNA: TGTGCCAGCAGCCTCTCGACAGGTCCGAACAATGAGCAGTTCTTC; CDR3 protein: CASSLSTGPNNEQFF
V gene: TRBV5-6; D gene: TRBD1; J gene: TRBJ2-7; clone size: NA; CDR3 DNA: TGTGCCAGCAGCCCCCAGGGGGCGCGCGAGCAGTACTTC; CDR3 protein: CASSPQGAREQYF
V gene: TRBV7-2; D gene: NA; J gene: TRBJ2-2; clone size: NA; CDR3 DNA: TGTGCCAGCAGCTTAGGAGCCGGGGAGCTGTTTTTT; CDR3 protein: CASSLGAGELFF
V gene: TRBV6-1; D gene: NA; J gene: TRBJ2-1; clone size: NA; CDR3 DNA: TGTGGTCTAGGGCTTAGGGGTAATGAGCAGTTCTTC; CDR3 protein: CGLGLRGNEQFF
V gene: TRBV29-1; D gene: TRBD1; J gene: TRBJ1-2; clone size: NA; CDR3 DNA: TGCAGCGTCTCGACAGGGTTGGGTGGCTACACCTTC; CDR3 protein: CSVSTGLGGYTF
V gene: TRBV4-1; D gene: NA; J gene: TRBJ2-3; clone size: NA; CDR3 DNA: TGCGCCAGCAGCCCACAGGCCGGAGATACGCAGTATTTT; CDR3 protein: CASSPQAGDTQYF
V gene: TRBV4-1; D gene: NA; J gene: TRBJ1-2; clone size: NA; CDR3 DNA: TGCGCCAGCAGCCAAGTTGGAGGGACGGACTATGGCTACACCTTC; CDR3 protein: CASSQVGGTDYGYTF
V gene: TRBV27; D gene: TRBD1; J gene: TRBJ1-1; clone size: once; CDR3 DNA: TGTGCCAGCAGTTCGGGACAGGGGTTTACTGAAGCTTTCTTT; CDR3 protein: CASSSGQGFTEAFF
V gene: TRBV29-1; D gene: NA; J gene: TRBJ2-5; clone size: once; CDR3 DNA: TGCAGCGTCCCTCGTACCTGGTCAGGGGACGCGAAGACCCAGTACTTC; CDR3 protein: CSVPRTWSGDAKTQYF
V gene: TRBV7-2; D gene: TRBD2; J gene: TRBJ2-1; clone size: NA; CDR3 DNA: TGTGCCAGCAGCGAAGGACTAGCGGGAATCAATGAGCAGTTCTTC; CDR3 protein: CASSEGLAGINEQFF
V gene: TRBV4-2; D gene: TRBD2; J gene: TRBJ2-5; clone size: NA; CDR3 DNA: TGTGCCAGCAGCCAGTTTGGCCCCCCTAGCGGGGGGGACCAAGAGACCCAGTACTTC; CDR3 protein: CASSQFGPPSGGDQETQYF
V gene: TRBV4-1; D gene: TRBD2; J gene: TRBJ2-2; clone size: NA; CDR3 DNA: TGCGCCAGCAGCCTCATTAGCGGGGCGAACACCGGGGAGCTGTTTTTT; CDR3 protein: CASSLISGANTGELFF
V gene: TRBV16; D gene: NA; J gene: TRBJ1-2; clone size: few; CDR3 DNA: TGTGCCAGCAGCCAATCGGGCGGGGGTCAAGGCTATGGCTACACCTTC; CDR3 protein: CASSQSGGGQGYGYTF
V gene: TRBV6-1; D gene: NA; J gene: TRBJ1-6; clone size: NA; CDR3 DNA: TGTGCCAGCAGTGAACTCTTTTACAGGGTTGTTATTAATTCACCCCTCCACTTT; CDR3 protein: CASSELFYRVVINSPLHF
V gene: TRBV11-2; D gene: NA; J gene: TRBJ2-1; clone size: NA; CDR3 DNA: TGTGCCAGCAGCTTAGGCGTCAATGAGCAGTTCTTC; CDR3 protein: CASSLGVNEQFF
V gene: TRBV5-6; D gene: NA; J gene: TRBJ2-7; clone size: NA; CDR3 DNA: TGTGCCAGCAGCGCCACTGGGAGCTCCTACGAGCAGTACTTC; CDR3 protein: CASSATGSSYEQYF
V gene: TRBV7-9; D gene: NA; J gene: TRBJ1-4; clone size: once; CDR3 DNA: TGTGCCAGCAGCAGCCCCGTTGCGCGGGGGGAAAAACTGTTTTTT; CDR3 protein: CASSSPVARGEKLFF